Listed below are T cell receptor beta chains from one sample, sequenced in a study of Graves' ophthalmopathy and Graves' hyperthyroidism. TCRdb re-derived calls from the multiplex PCR reads in MiXCR, one entry per CDR3 protein. The table records hundreds of thousands of distinct CDR3 sequences, around a fifth of them present only once. The material sequenced was peripheral blood. These receptors came from a woman in her late teens or twenties with stable Graves' hyperthyroidism. Some clones in this sample may be carry-over from other donors' samples. The CDR3 runs from the conserved cysteine through the conserved F or W. D genes are given only for firm matches. Size is stated for part of the rows, as once, few or many counts, or as a class when the clone is expanded.

TRBV18	TRBJ1-6	-	TRBD1	TGTGCCAGCTCGGTGACCGGGACAGGGGATTCACCCCTCCACTTT	CASSVTGTGDSPLHF
TRBV28	TRBJ1-1	many	TRBD1	TGTGCCAGCAGGGAACACAGGGGGAACACTGAAGCTTTCTTT	CASREHRGNTEAFF
TRBV12-3/TRBV12-4	TRBJ1-1	many	-	TGTGCCAGCAGTTTAGGGGTCCCTGAAGCTTTCTTT	CASSLGVPEAFF
TRBV25-1	TRBJ1-2	many	-	TGTGCCAGCATAGCGTGGGCCGGCTACACCTTC	CASIAWAGYTF
TRBV5-1	TRBJ2-3	few	-	TGCGCCAGCAGCTTGATCCTAACAGGGACCCCTTTGCCAGATACGCAGTATTTT	CASSLILTGTPLPDTQYF
TRBV6-1	TRBJ2-7	-	-	TGTGCCAGCAGCTTGGTTGGGTTGATTTACGAGCAGTACTTC	CASSLVGLIYEQYF
TRBV27	TRBJ2-7	-	-	TGTGCCAGCAGTTTACCCGGACACTGCCCGTACTTC	CASSLPGHCPYF
TRBV12-3/TRBV12-4	TRBJ2-7	many	TRBD2	TGTGCCAGCAGTTCCTCGCGCGGGGGGTTCTCCTACGAGCAGTACTTC	CASSSSRGGFSYEQYF
TRBV5-1	TRBJ2-5	-	TRBD1	TGCGCCAGCAGCTTAGGGGGACAGGGTGTCTTC	CASSLGGQGVF
TRBV2	TRBJ2-7	-	TRBD2	TGTGCCAGCACCCAAATGGGACTAGGTGTGGGCGAGCAGTACTTC	CASTQMGLGVGEQYF
TRBV7-2	TRBJ1-1	-	-	TGTGCCTCCGACCTCGCTCTTGGGAACACTGAAGCTTTCTTT	CASDLALGNTEAFF
TRBV12-3/TRBV12-4	TRBJ1-5	-	TRBD1	TGTGCCAGCAGCACCGGCGGACAGGGTGTACGAAATCAGCCCCAGCATTTT	CASSTGGQGVRNQPQHF
TRBV6-2/TRBV6-3	TRBJ2-6	-	-	TGTGCCAGCAGTTATTCACTAGAGGCCAACGTCCTGACTTTC	CASSYSLEANVLTF
TRBV30	TRBJ2-7	-	-	TGTGCCTGGAGCTACAGGTGGGACGAGCAGTACTTC	CAWSYRWDEQYF
TRBV11-2	TRBJ2-5	many	TRBD2	TGTGCCAGCAACGTTCTAGCGGCCGGAGGGGAGACCCAGTACTTC	CASNVLAAGGETQYF
TRBV6-1	TRBJ2-7	-	-	TGTGCCAGCAGGGTTTGGCTCACTGGACTCTACGAGCAGTACTTC	CASRVWLTGLYEQYF
TRBV19	TRBJ2-7	many	TRBD1	TGTGCCAGCAAAAGGCCGGGACAGGGGAGCGAGCAGTACTTC	CASKRPGQGSEQYF
TRBV6-5	TRBJ1-6	many	-	TGTGCCAGCAGTTACTCGCTTCAGGCCGGGAATTCACCCCTCCACTTT	CASSYSLQAGNSPLHF
TRBV6-5	TRBJ1-5	-	-	TGTGCCAGCACTTGGGGAAGCAATCAGCCCCAGCATTTT	CASTWGSNQPQHF
TRBV7-9	TRBJ2-7	many	-	TGTGCCAGCAGCTTAGGGCAGGGTGCCTTCTACGAGCAGTACTTC	CASSLGQGAFYEQYF
TRBV7-9	TRBJ1-2	many	-	TGTGCCAGCAGCTTTCCTACAGGAAAAAACTATGGCTACACCTTC	CASSFPTGKNYGYTF
TRBV5-5	TRBJ2-7	-	TRBD1	TGTGCCAGCAGACTTGGACAGGGATTGAACGAGCAGTACTTC	CASRLGQGLNEQYF
TRBV7-8	TRBJ2-1	-	-	TGTGCCAGCAGCCAACGCATTGGCCACGTAAACAATGAGCAGTTCTTC	CASSQRIGHVNNEQFF
TRBV5-1	TRBJ1-2	many	TRBD1	TGCGCCAGCAGCCTCGGACAGGGTTATATCTATGGCTACACCTTC	CASSLGQGYIYGYTF
TRBV30	TRBJ2-7	many	TRBD2	TGTGCCTCCCTAGCGGGGGGAGGGTACGAGCAGTACTTC	CASLAGGGYEQYF
TRBV30	TRBJ1-6	many	TRBD1	TGTGCCTGGAGCGCTGCGGGGACAGCGTCGTCACCCCTCCACTTT	CAWSAAGTASSPLHF
TRBV20-1	TRBJ1-2	many	-	TGCAGTGCTAGGATGGATGGCTACACCTTC	CSARMDGYTF
TRBV3-1	TRBJ2-7	few	-	TGTGCCAGCAGCCAAGAACGCCGCTCCTACGAGCAGTACTTC	CASSQERRSYEQYF
TRBV2	TRBJ1-5	many	TRBD1	TGTGCCAGCAGTGATCTATACAGGGGTAATCAGCCCCAGCATTTT	CASSDLYRGNQPQHF
TRBV11-1	TRBJ1-5	-	TRBD1	TGTGCCAGCAGCCCCCCTTTCGGGACAGGGGATCAGCCCCAGCATTTT	CASSPPFGTGDQPQHF
TRBV6-1	TRBJ2-7	-	-	TGTGCCACCTCCGTCAGGGACCACGATCAGTACTTC	CATSVRDHDQYF
TRBV29-1	TRBJ2-7	-	TRBD2	TGCAGCGTTGGCGTGGGAGGGCCCTCAGACGAGCAGTACTTC	CSVGVGGPSDEQYF
TRBV6-5	TRBJ2-7	many	TRBD2	TGTGCCAGCACTTCGGCGGGAGCTAGGTACGAGCAGTACTTC	CASTSAGARYEQYF
TRBV6-5	TRBJ1-1	few	-	TGTGCCAGCAGTTGGGAAGGGGGTGAAGCTTTCTTT	CASSWEGGEAFF
TRBV5-1	TRBJ1-6	-	-	TGCGCCAGTCGTCCGGGCTCCAATTCACCCCTCCACTTT	CASRPGSNSPLHF
TRBV30	TRBJ1-6	many	-	TGTGCCTGGAGCGCAGACCGAAGGCTCCACTTT	CAWSADRRLHF
TRBV28	TRBJ1-5	-	-	TGTGCCAGCAGGTCCCAGGGCAGTAGCAATCAGCCCCAGCATTTT	CASRSQGSSNQPQHF
TRBV28	TRBJ2-7	few	TRBD1	TGTGCCAGCATCACAGGACAGGACCAGTACTTC	CASITGQDQYF
TRBV6-1	TRBJ1-4	-	-	TGTGCCAGCAGTGAAGGCGATGGTATTGAAAAACTGTTTTTT	CASSEGDGIEKLFF
TRBV7-8	TRBJ2-5	-	TRBD2	TGTGCCAGCAGCTCCCTCCTACTTGGACTAGCGGGTGAAGAGACCCAGTACTTC	CASSSLLLGLAGEETQYF
TRBV28	TRBJ2-7	-	TRBD2	TGTGCCAGCAGCCAGCGAAGCGGGAGGGCCTTCTACGAGCAGTACTTC	CASSQRSGRAFYEQYF